These 10 T cell receptor beta chains were sequenced from one sample in a study of PD-L1 blockade in urothelial cancer. Here immunoSEQ multiplex PCR was the method, and the copy in TCRdb shows in-frame clones only, minus some. Of tens of thousands of clones in the sample, 85% to 90% were seen once. The time point denotes: pretreatment peripheral blood. The specimen was PBMCs, collected around atezolizumab (anti-PD-L1) treatment. These TCRs come from a man in his sixties or seventies with urothelial cancer.

The V call is TRBV11-2, the J call TRBJ1-3; perhaps TRBD1 as D (5 bases). The CDR3 has 14 amino acids. Germline V gives CDR1 SGHAT, CDR2 FQNNGV. Trimming cost V 3 bases and J 0 bases, with 6 bases left between them. DNA of the CDR3: TGTGCCAGCAGCTTTCAGGGCTCTGGAAACACCATATATTTT. Translated: CASSFQGSGNTIYF.

The V and J genes are TRBV10-3 and TRBJ2-3; TRBD1 matches 11 bases. The V gene end was trimmed by 7 bases and the J gene end by 4 bases; junction bases not matched to a gene: 4. Germline V gene lookup returns CDR1 ENHRY and CDR2 SYGVKD. The CDR3 contains 14 residues. The CDR3, as DNA: TGTGCCATCAAGCCGGGACAGGGGGCAGATACGCAGTATTTT. This codes for CAIKPGQGADTQYF.

The J gene is TRBJ2-4, the V gene TRBV13; D not certain. CDR1 and CDR2 from the germline V gene are PRHDT and FYEKMQ (reference sequence). V lost 5 bases to trimming and J lost 6 bases, with 17 bases between them. This CDR3 has 15 amino acids. The CDR3 loop is CASSPSRFSGNIQYF. As DNA, the CDR3 is TGTGCCAGCAGCCCCAGCCGGTTTTCGGGAAACATTCAGTACTTC.

V is TRBV18 and J is TRBJ1-1, with TRBD1 matching over 8 bases. Germline assignment: CDR1 KGHSH and CDR2 LQKENI. This CDR3 is built from 13 residues. V gave up 6 bases and J gave up 6 bases; unmatched junction bases: 6. This CDR3 is CASSDRARAEAFF. CDR3 bases: TGTGCCAGCTCGGACAGGGCGAGGGCTGAAGCTTTCTTT.

The rearrangement links TRBV10-3 to TRBJ1-3; D perhaps matches TRBD1 (6 bases). The CDR3 extends over 17 amino acids. Germline values: CDR1 ENHRY, CDR2 SYGVKD. Trimming shortened V by 2 bases and J by 1 base, and 15 bases separated the two germline ends. The CDR3 DNA is TGTGCCATCAGTGAGGGGATCGGGGGGCTTTCTGGAAACACCATATATTTT. It translates to CAISEGIGGLSGNTIYF.

This clone was counted between two and nine times. The chain links TRBV5-6 to TRBJ2-5; TRBD1 is a possible D gene (6 bases). The CDR3 consists of 13 residues. V was shortened by 4 bases and J by 7 bases, with 14 bases between the two germline ends. CDR1 is SGHDT, CDR2 YYEEEE, per germline. This CDR3 is CASSNQGSRTQYF. CDR3 in DNA: TGTGCCAGCAGCAACCAGGGGTCAAGGACCCAGTACTTC.

V gene TRBV2 combines with J gene TRBJ2-1; weak D call: TRBD1 (5 bases). V was cut by 4 bases and J by 8 bases, with 12 bases left in between. The CDR3 loop spans 13 amino acids. From germline, CDR1 is SNHLY and CDR2 FYNNEI. CDR3 residues: CASSAGYRYEQFF. In DNA form, the CDR3 reads TGTGCCAGCAGTGCAGGGTATAGGTATGAGCAGTTCTTC.

Notes on this clone: The same CDR3 arises from other DNA sequences in this sample as well. The chain couples TRBV29-1 to TRBJ1-5, with 9 bases matching TRBD1. The CDR3 length is 12 residues. J lost 4 bases, V lost 6 bases, and 1 base had no gene match. Germline V lookup: CDR1 SQVTM, CDR2 ANQGSEA. The CDR3 region is CSVGQGNQPQHF. The CDR3 DNA follows: TGCAGCGTAGGACAGGGGAATCAGCCCCAGCATTTT.

The rearrangement joins TRBV27 to TRBJ1-5; TRBD1 aligns across 8 bases. This CDR3 comprises 17 residues. Trimming at V came to 9 bases and at J to 0 bases, leaving 13 bases not matched to a gene. Per the germline V gene, CDR1 is MNHEY and CDR2 is SMNVEV (reference sequence). The CDR3 DNA follows: TGTGCCAGTCACCGCCGGGACAGGTTCTATAGCAATCAGCCCCAGCATTTT. It codes for CASHRRDRFYSNQPQHF.

The V and J genes are TRBV7-2 and TRBJ2-5, with TRBD1 as a possible D gene (7 bases). V lost 6 bases and J 5 bases, leaving 13 bases between the germline ends. The CDR3 spans 13 residues. The germline gives CDR1 SGHTA, CDR2 FQGNSA. The DNA for the CDR3 is TGTGCCAGCAGAGGAGGGGGCTGGGAGACCCAGTACTTC. Translating it yields CASRGGGWETQYF.